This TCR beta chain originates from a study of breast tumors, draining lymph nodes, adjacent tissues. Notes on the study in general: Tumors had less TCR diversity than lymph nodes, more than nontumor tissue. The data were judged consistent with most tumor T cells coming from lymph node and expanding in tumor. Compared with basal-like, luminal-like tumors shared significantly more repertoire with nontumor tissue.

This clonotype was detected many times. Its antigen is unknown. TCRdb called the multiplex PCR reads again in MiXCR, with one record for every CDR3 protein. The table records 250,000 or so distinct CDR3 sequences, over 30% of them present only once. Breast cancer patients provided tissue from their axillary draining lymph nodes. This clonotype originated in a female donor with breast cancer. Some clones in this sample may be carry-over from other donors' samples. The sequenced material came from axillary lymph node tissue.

CDR3 sequence reads: CASRWTSDIAGELFF. DNA of the CDR3: TGTGCCAGCAGGTGGACTAGCGACATAGCCGGGGAGCTGTTTTTT. This rearrangement joins TRBV7-2 to TRBJ2-2; 9 nucleotides agree with TRBD2. Germline CDR1 reads SGHTA; CDR2 reads FQGNSA. Losses at the gene ends were 6 bases for V and 6 bases for J; bases not matched to a gene: 8. There are 15 residues in the CDR3.